These T cell receptor beta chains were read from a single sample in a study of TIL therapy for anti-PD-1-resistant metastatic lung cancer. Some clones are missing from TCRdb's copy, which holds only in-frame ones; the method was immunoSEQ multiplex PCR. The sample includes 25,000 to 40,000 clones, 74% of them seen just once. The source was blood, collected at baseline. These TCRs come from a woman aged 30-85 years with non-small cell lung cancer. The CDR3 runs from the conserved cysteine through the conserved F or W. The D gene is left open where the match is weak. Clone size appears in some rows only: once, few, many, or a class for an expanded clone.

>14|TRBJ2-7|TRBV7-8|.|.
TGTGCCAGCAGCGCTACCAGGAGCTCCTACGAGCAGTACTTC
CASSATRSSYEQYF
>15|TRBJ1-1|TRBV25-1|.|once
TGTGCCAGCAGTGAATATCGAGGAATGAACACTGAAGCTTTCTTT
CASSEYRGMNTEAFF
>15|TRBJ1-1|TRBV5-1|.|.
TGCGCCAGCAGACCTGGGGGGGCGATGAACACTGAAGCTTTCTTT
CASRPGGAMNTEAFF
>14|TRBJ2-7|TRBV5-4|TRBD1|.
TGTGCCAGCAGCCACCGGGACAGATCCTACGAGCAGTACTTC
CASSHRDRSYEQYF
>14|TRBJ1-4|TRBV5-1|.|.
TGCGCCAGCAGCTTGTCGGGGGCTAATGAAAAACTGTTTTTT
CASSLSGANEKLFF
>13|TRBJ2-5|TRBV30|.|.
TGTGCCTGGAGTGTTGGCTTTCAAGAGACCCAGTACTTC
CAWSVGFQETQYF
>14|TRBJ2-1|TRBV6-5|.|.
TGTGCCAGCAGTACCTTGGGACCTGCGAATGAGCAGTTCTTC
CASSTLGPANEQFF
>13|TRBJ2-1|TRBV6-6|.|.
TGTGCCAGCAGTTACTCTTACGGCAATGAGCAGTTCTTC
CASSYSYGNEQFF
>15|TRBJ2-3|TRBV4-1|.|.
TGCGCCAGCAGCCTCCTAGGACTACGCACAGATACGCAGTATTTT
CASSLLGLRTDTQYF
>16|TRBJ2-1|TRBV30|TRBD1|once
TGTGCCTGGGTCCCGGGGTGGGACAGGGGTTACAATGAGCAGTTCTTC
CAWVPGWDRGYNEQFF
>15|TRBJ1-2|TRBV25-1|TRBD1|.
TGTGCCAGCAGTGATAGTGGGACAGCAAACTATGGCTACACCTTC
CASSDSGTANYGYTF
>17|TRBJ1-4|TRBV4-2|.|.
TGTGCCAGCAGCCAACAGGGTAGCACCGCAACTAATGAAAAACTGTTTTTT
CASSQQGSTATNEKLFF
>14|TRBJ2-4|TRBV6-5|.|.
TGTGCCAGCAGTTCTCTAAACGCACGGAACATTCAGTACTTC
CASSSLNARNIQYF
>14|TRBJ2-7|TRBV30|.|.
TGTGCCTGGAGTGTACCCGGGGCCCCCTACGAGCAGTACTTC
CAWSVPGAPYEQYF
>11|TRBJ2-2|TRBV20-1|.|few
TGCAGTGCCCGGGGGCCCGGGGAGCTGTTTTTT
CSARGPGELFF
>14|TRBJ1-5|TRBV18|TRBD1|few
TGTGCCAGCTCCGGGACAGGTGCTAATCAGCCCCAGCATTTT
CASSGTGANQPQHF
>14|TRBJ1-2|TRBV18|TRBD1|.
TGTGCCAGCTCACCCAATACAGGGGTGGAGGGCTACACCTTC
CASSPNTGVEGYTF
>13|TRBJ1-6|TRBV7-8|.|.
TGTGCCAGCAGCTTAGTTGCTTATTCACCCCTCCACTTT
CASSLVAYSPLHF
>14|TRBJ2-1|TRBV5-1|.|few
TGCGCCAGCAGCCTTACTTTAACCAGGGGCGAGCAGTTCTTC
CASSLTLTRGEQFF
>19|TRBJ1-1|TRBV4-1|.|.
TGCGCCAGCAGCCAAGCTTATCCCACCCTGTCTGGGGGAGACACTGAAGCTTTCTTT
CASSQAYPTLSGGDTEAFF
>13|TRBJ2-2|TRBV6-1|.|.
TGTGCCAGCGGACCTTGGGACACCGGGGAGCTGTTTTTT
CASGPWDTGELFF
>14|TRBJ2-2|TRBV15|.|.
TGTGCCACCAGCATCATAAAGAACACCGGGGAGCTGTTTTTT
CATSIIKNTGELFF
>14|TRBJ2-7|TRBV19|TRBD2|few
TGTGCCAGTAGTATCGCAGCGGGACCCTACGAGCAGTACTTC
CASSIAAGPYEQYF
>14|TRBJ2-7|TRBV7-6|TRBD2|few
TGTGCCAGCAGCCCCGGGACTAACTCCTACGAGCAGTACTTC
CASSPGTNSYEQYF
>16|TRBJ1-5|TRBV10-3|TRBD1|once
TGTGCCATCAGTGAGAGTGGACAGGGTTTCAATCAGCCCCAGCATTTT
CAISESGQGFNQPQHF
>14|TRBJ2-3|TRBV4-1|.|.
TGCGCCAGCAGCCGCCTCCTCTACACAGATACGCAGTATTTT
CASSRLLYTDTQYF
>13|TRBJ1-5|TRBV11-2|.|few
TGTGCCAGCAGCTTCAGCAGTTATCAGCCCCAGCATTTT
CASSFSSYQPQHF
>16|TRBJ1-2|TRBV6-5|TRBD1|medium-sized
TGTGCCAGCAGTTACTCGTTGGACAGGGGTTACTATGGCTACACCTTC
CASSYSLDRGYYGYTF
>14|TRBJ2-1|TRBV5-1|TRBD1|.
TGCGCCAGCAGCTTAGAACAGGGGGCAGGTGAGCAGTTCTTC
CASSLEQGAGEQFF
>16|TRBJ2-1|TRBV6-5|.|.
TGTGCCAGCAGTTACACCCCAGGGAGTTCCTACAATGAGCAGTTCTTC
CASSYTPGSSYNEQFF
>14|TRBJ2-1|TRBV7-2|TRBD2|.
TGTGCCAGCACCCGGGGCGGGAGGGCCGGTGAGCAGTTCTTC
CASTRGGRAGEQFF
>13|TRBJ1-2|TRBV6-1|.|.
TGTGCCAGCAGCTTGGACAGAGAGACTGGCTACACCTTC
CASSLDRETGYTF
>14|TRBJ1-5|TRBV7-8|.|.
TGTGCCAGCAGCTTATTTTCTGGGGATCGGCCCCAGCATTTT
CASSLFSGDRPQHF
>16|TRBJ2-1|TRBV7-8|.|once
TGTGCCAGCAGTTTTAATACGGGGAGGAGTGGAAATGAGCAGTTCTTC
CASSFNTGRSGNEQFF
>15|TRBJ2-5|TRBV13|TRBD1|.
TGTGCCAGCAGCTTTACCCCGGGACAGGGAGAGACCCAGTACTTC
CASSFTPGQGETQYF
>17|TRBJ2-7|TRBV4-2|.|.
TGTGCCAGCAGCCAAGCGACAGGCCAAGCCGGACTCTACGAGCAGTACTTC
CASSQATGQAGLYEQYF
>15|TRBJ2-2|TRBV7-2|.|.
TGTGCCAGCAGCTTAGTGGTCTTAAACACCGGGGAGCTGTTTTTT
CASSLVVLNTGELFF
>16|TRBJ2-7|TRBV4-1|TRBD2|few
TGCGCCAGCAGCCAAGCTGGGACTAGCGGGATCGACGAGCAGTACTTC
CASSQAGTSGIDEQYF
>18|TRBJ2-7|TRBV15|TRBD2|.
TGTGCCACCAGCAGAGACTTGCGGGGGGGGTTAGACTCCTACGAGCAGTACTTC
CATSRDLRGGLDSYEQYF
>14|TRBJ1-2|TRBV18|TRBD1|.
TGTGCCAGCTCACCCGACCGGGACAGCTATGGCTACACCTTC
CASSPDRDSYGYTF
>15|TRBJ2-7|TRBV7-9|TRBD2|.
TGTGCCTGCGATGCCGGGACTAGCGGGGGTAACGAGCAGTACTTC
CACDAGTSGGNEQYF
>12|TRBJ2-4|TRBV11-2|.|.
TGTGCCAGCAGCCCTGGACCAAACATTCAGTACTTC
CASSPGPNIQYF
>15|TRBJ1-2|TRBV6-1|.|once
TGTGCCAGCAGTGAGGCCCCGACCTCTACAACCGGCTACACCTTC
CASSEAPTSTTGYTF
>10|TRBJ2-3|TRBV29-1|.|.
TGCAGCGTTGTGGGGGATACGCAGTATTTT
CSVVGDTQYF
>12|TRBJ2-3|TRBV6-1|.|.
TGTGCCAGCAGTGAAGGGGCAGATACGCAGTATTTT
CASSEGADTQYF
>13|TRBJ2-1|TRBV6-5|TRBD2|.
TGTGCCAGCAGTATAGCGGGAATAAATGAGCAGTTCTTC
CASSIAGINEQFF
>17|TRBJ2-7|TRBV5-5|TRBD1|.
TGTGCCAGCAGCTCCCCGGACAGGCGTGGGGATTTTGGGAAGCAGTACTTC
CASSSPDRRGDFGKQYF
>14|TRBJ2-7|TRBV9|.|.
TGTGCCAGCAGCGTAGATACCACAATCTACGAGCAGTACTTC
CASSVDTTIYEQYF
>16|TRBJ2-2|TRBV5-4|.|.
TGTGCCAGCAGCCCGACATCGGGACATCCCAGCGGGGAGCTGTTTTTT
CASSPTSGHPSGELFF
>13|TRBJ2-5|TRBV11-3|.|.
TGTGCCAGCAGTTTTAGCCCCAAAGAGACCCAGTACTTC
CASSFSPKETQYF